Sequencing of this TCR beta chain was carried out in a study of cytomegalovirus exposure and HLA in healthy donors. Some clones are missing from TCRdb's copy, which holds only in-frame ones; the method was immunoSEQ multiplex PCR. The top ten hold 4.5% to 5.5% of the sample, which has approximately 150,000 clones, approximately 86% seen once. On this clone: Its antigen is as yet unknown.

V shed 8 bases, J shed 1 base, and the junction held 8 bases outside the gene matches. The CDR3 consists of 16 residues. CDR1 and CDR2 from the germline V gene are MNHEY and SMNVEV (reference sequence). Study findings and constraints: With high specificity and sensitivity, the classifier reportedly diagnosed cytomegalovirus status.

The sample taken for sequencing was PBMCs. The J gene is TRBJ1-6, the V gene TRBV27; 7 nucleotides agree with TRBD1. This sequence originates from a man aged 18-30 years in good health and CMV-seropositive. CDR3 bases: TGTGCCAGCCGCGTCAGGGGGGAATCCTATAATTCACCCCTCCACTTT. This codes for CASRVRGESYNSPLHF.